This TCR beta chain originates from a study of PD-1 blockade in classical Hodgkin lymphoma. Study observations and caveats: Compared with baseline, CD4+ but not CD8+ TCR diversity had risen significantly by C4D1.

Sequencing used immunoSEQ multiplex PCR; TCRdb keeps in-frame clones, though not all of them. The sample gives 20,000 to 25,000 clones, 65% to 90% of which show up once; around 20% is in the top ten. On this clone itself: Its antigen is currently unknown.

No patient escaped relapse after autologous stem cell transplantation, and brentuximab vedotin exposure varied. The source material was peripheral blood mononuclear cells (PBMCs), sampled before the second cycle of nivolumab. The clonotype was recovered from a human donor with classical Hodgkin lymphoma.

In nucleotides, the CDR3 is TGTGCCAGCAGCGTAGTCGGCTTTTCGAACACTGAAGCTTTCTTT. Amino acid sequence: CASSVVGFSNTEAFF. The V and J genes are TRBV9 and TRBJ1-1; no firm D call. The CDR3 length is 15 residues. Germline loops: CDR1 SGDLS, CDR2 YYNGEE. V dropped 0 bases and J dropped 1 base, with 10 bases sitting between them.